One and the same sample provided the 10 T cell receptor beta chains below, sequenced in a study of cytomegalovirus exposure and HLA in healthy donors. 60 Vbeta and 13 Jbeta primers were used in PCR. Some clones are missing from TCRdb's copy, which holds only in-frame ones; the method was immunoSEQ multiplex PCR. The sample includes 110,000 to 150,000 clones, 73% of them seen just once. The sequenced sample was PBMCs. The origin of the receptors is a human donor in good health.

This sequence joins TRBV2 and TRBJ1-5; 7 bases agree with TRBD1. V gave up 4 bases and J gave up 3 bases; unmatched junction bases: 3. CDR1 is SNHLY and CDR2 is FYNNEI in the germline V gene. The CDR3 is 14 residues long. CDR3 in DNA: TGTGCCAGCAGTGCAGGGGGGTTCAATCAGCCCCAGCATTTT. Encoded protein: CASSAGGFNQPQHF. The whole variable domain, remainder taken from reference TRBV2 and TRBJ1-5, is EPEVTQTPSHQVTQMGQEVILRCVPISNHLYFYWYRQILGQKVEFLVSFYNNEISEKSEIFDDQFSVERPDGSNFTLKIRSTKLEDSAMYFCASSAGGFNQPQHFGDGTRLSIL.

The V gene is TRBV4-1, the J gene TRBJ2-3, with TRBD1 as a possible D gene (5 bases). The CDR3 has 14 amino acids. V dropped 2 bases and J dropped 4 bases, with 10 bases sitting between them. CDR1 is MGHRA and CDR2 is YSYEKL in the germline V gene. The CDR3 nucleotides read TGCGCCAGCAGCCAATCCTTAGGGGCAGATACGCAGTATTTT. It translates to CASSQSLGADTQYF.

For the CDR3, the DNA is TGTGCCAGCAGCGATCGTAGTAGCTCCCAGTACTTC. It codes for CASSDRSSSQYF. The chain carries TRBV5-6 and TRBJ2-5, with unresolved D. Germline loops: CDR1 SGHDT, CDR2 YYEEEE. V shed 4 bases and J shed 9 bases, with 13 bases lying between them. This CDR3 contains 12 residues.

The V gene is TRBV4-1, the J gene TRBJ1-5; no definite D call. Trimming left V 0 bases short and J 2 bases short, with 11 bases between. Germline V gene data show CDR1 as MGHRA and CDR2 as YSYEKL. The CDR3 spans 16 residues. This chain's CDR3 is CASSQDRGDGNQPQHF. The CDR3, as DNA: TGCGCCAGCAGCCAAGATCGGGGAGATGGCAATCAGCCCCAGCATTTT.

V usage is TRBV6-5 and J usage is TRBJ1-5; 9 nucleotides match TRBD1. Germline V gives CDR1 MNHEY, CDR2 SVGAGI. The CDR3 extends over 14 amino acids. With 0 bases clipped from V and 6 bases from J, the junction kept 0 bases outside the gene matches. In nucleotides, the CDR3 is TGTGCCAGCAGTTACTCGACAGGGGGTCAGCCCCAGCATTTT. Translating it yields CASSYSTGGQPQHF.

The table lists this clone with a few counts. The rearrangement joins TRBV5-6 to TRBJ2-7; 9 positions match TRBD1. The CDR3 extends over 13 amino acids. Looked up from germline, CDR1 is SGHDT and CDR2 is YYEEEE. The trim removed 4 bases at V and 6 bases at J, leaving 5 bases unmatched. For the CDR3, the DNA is TGTGCCAGCAGCCGAGGGACAGGGCGCGAGCAGTACTTC. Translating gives CASSRGTGREQYF.

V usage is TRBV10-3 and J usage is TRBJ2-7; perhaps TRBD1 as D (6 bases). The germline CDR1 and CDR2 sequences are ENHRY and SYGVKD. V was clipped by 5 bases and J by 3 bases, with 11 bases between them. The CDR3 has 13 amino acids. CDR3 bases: TGTGCCATCAGTCCGGGACAACTCTACGAGCAGTACTTC. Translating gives CAISPGQLYEQYF.

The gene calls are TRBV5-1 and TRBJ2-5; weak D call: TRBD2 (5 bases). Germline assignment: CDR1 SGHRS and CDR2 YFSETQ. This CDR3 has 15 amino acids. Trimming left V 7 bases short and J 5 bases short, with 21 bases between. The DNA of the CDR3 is TGCGCCAGCGGCAACGGGCCCTCCCCGGGGGAGACCCAGTACTTC. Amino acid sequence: CASGNGPSPGETQYF.

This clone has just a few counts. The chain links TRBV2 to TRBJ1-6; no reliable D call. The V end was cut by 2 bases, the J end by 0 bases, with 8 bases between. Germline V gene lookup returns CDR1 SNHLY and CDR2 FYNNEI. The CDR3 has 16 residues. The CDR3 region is CASSERESSYNSPLHF. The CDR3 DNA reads TGTGCCAGCAGTGAAAGGGAGAGCTCCTATAATTCACCCCTCCACTTT.

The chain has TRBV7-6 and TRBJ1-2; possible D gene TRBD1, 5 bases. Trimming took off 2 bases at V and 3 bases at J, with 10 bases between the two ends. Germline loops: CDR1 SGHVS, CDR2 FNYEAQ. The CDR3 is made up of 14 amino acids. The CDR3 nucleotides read TGTGCCAGCAGCTTAAGTGGGGCGTACTATGGCTACACCTTC. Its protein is CASSLSGAYYGYTF.